This entry concerns a single TCR beta chain. The data derive from a study of shared clonotypes between healthy human individuals. Sequencing was performed with immunoSEQ multiplex PCR; in TCRdb, only in-frame clones are kept and a portion is missing. The sample lists fewer than 550,000 clones; 60% to 80% were seen once. Donors were Caucasian adults residing in Nashville, Tennessee, USA. Germline-derived CDR1 and CDR2 are MNHNS and SASEGT. Trimming took 2 bases from V and 3 from J, leaving 7 bases between them. CDR3 length equals 14 residues. The sequence was collected from a middle-aged woman in good health. Some clones in this sample may be carry-over from other donors' samples. V usage is TRBV6-1 and J usage is TRBJ2-2, with D uncertain. The sequenced sample consisted of PBMCs. The CDR3 DNA reads as TGTGCCAGCAGTGAAAGTGGAGACACCGGGGAGCTGTTTTTT. It translates to CASSESGDTGELFF.